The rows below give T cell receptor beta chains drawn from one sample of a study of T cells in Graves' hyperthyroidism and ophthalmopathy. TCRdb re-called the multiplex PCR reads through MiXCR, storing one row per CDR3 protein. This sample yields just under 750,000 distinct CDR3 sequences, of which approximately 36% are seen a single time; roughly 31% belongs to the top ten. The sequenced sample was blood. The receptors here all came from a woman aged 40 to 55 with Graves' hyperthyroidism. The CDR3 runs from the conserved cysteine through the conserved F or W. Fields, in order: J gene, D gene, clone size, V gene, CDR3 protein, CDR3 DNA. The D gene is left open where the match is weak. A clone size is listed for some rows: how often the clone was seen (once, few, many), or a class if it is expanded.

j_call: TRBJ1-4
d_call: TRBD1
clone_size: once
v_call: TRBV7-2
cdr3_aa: CASSVGQGYEKLFF
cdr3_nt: TGTGCCAGCAGCGTGGGACAGGGCTATGAAAAACTGTTTTTT

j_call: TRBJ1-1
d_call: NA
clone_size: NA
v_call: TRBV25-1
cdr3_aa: CASTRRDEAFF
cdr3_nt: TGTGCCAGCACCCGCAGGGACGAAGCTTTCTTT

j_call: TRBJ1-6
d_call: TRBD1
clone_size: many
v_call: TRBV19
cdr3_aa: CASSSAGTGGRGVNSPLHF
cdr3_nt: TGTGCCAGTAGTTCGGCCGGGACAGGGGGTCGTGGGGTTAATTCACCCCTCCACTTT

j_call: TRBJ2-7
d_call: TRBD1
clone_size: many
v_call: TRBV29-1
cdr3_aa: CSVEGPGGDYEQYF
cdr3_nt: TGCAGCGTTGAGGGGCCAGGGGGAGACTACGAGCAGTACTTC

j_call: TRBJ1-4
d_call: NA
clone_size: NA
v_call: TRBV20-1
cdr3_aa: CSADSGDTGDATNEKLFF
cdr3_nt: TGCAGTGCCGATAGCGGAGACACCGGGGACGCAACTAATGAAAAACTGTTTTTT

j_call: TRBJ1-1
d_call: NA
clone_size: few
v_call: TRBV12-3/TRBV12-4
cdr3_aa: CASILRGTEAFF
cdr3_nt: TGTGCCAGCATCCTCCGGGGGACTGAAGCTTTCTTT

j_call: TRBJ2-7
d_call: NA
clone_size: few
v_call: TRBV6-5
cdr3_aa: CASSYYRGASYEQYF
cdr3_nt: TGTGCCAGCAGTTACTACCGGGGCGCGTCCTACGAGCAGTACTTC

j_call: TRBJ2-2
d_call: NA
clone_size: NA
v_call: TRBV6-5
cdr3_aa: CASSYRNRDGELFF
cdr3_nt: TGTGCCAGCAGTTACAGGAACAGGGACGGGGAGCTGTTTTTT

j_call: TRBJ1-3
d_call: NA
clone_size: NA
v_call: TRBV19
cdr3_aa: CASSIGGVGNTIYF
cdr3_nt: TGTGCCAGTAGTATCGGAGGGGTTGGAAACACCATATATTTT

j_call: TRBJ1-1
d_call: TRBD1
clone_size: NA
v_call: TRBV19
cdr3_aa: CASSIGPGQGPTEAFF
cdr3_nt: TGTGCCAGTAGTATCGGTCCGGGACAGGGTCCCACTGAAGCTTTCTTT

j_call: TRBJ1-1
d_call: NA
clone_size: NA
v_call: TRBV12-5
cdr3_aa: CASGLVLDRRNTEAFF
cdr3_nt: TGTGCTAGTGGTTTGGTACTCGACAGAAGGAACACTGAAGCTTTCTTT